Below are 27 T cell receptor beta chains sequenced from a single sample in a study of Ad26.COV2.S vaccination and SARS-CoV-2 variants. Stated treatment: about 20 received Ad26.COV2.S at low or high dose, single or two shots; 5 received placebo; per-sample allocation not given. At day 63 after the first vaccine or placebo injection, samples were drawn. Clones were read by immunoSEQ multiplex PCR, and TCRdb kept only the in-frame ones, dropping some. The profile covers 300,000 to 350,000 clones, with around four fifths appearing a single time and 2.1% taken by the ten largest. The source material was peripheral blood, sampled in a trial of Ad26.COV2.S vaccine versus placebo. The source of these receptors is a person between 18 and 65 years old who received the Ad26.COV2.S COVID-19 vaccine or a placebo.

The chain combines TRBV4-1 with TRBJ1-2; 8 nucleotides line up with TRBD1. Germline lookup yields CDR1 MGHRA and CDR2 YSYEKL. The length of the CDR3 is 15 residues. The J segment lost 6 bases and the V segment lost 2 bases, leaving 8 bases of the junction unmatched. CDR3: CASSQLDRGVNGYTF. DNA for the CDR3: TGCGCCAGCAGCCAATTAGACAGGGGAGTTAATGGCTACACCTTC.

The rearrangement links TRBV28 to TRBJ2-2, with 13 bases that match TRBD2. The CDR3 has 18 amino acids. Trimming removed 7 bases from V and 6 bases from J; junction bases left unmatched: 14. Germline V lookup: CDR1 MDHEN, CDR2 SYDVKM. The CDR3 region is CASTSRLAGGPGPGELFF. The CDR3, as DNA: TGTGCCAGCACCTCCCGACTAGCGGGGGGCCCGGGGCCCGGGGAGCTGTTTTTT.

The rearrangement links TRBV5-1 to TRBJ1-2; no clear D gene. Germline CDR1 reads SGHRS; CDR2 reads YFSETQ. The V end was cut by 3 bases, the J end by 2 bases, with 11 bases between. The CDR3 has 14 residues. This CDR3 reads CASSSLAANYGYTF. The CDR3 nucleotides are TGCGCCAGCAGCTCGTTGGCAGCGAACTATGGCTACACCTTC.

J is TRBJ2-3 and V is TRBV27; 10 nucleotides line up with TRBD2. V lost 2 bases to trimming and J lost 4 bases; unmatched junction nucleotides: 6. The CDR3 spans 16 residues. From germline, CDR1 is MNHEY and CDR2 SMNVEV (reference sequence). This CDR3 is CASSLLSGGSPDTQYF. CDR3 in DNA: TGTGCCAGCAGTTTACTTAGCGGGGGGTCACCAGATACGCAGTATTTT.

CDR3 in DNA: TGTGCCATCAGTGATCGTTCGGGAGTGAGCAATCAGCCCCAGCATTTT. Translation gives CAISDRSGVSNQPQHF. This chain joins TRBV10-3 and TRBJ1-5; the D is unclear. Germline-derived CDR1 and CDR2 are ENHRY and SYGVKD. This CDR3 contains 16 residues. The V gene lost 3 bases and the J gene lost 1 base, with 13 bases spanning the gap.

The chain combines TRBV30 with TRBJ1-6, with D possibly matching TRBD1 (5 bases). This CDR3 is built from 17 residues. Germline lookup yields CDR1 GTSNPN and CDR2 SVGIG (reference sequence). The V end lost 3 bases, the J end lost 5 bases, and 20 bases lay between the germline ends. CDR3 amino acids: CAWSGRKGKGNNSPLHF. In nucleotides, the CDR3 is TGTGCCTGGAGCGGTAGGAAGGGGAAAGGGAATAATTCACCCCTCCACTTT.

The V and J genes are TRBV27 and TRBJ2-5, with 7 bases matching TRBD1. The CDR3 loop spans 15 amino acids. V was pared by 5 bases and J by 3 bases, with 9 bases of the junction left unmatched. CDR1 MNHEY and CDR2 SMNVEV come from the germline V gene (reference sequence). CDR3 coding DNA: TGTGCCAGCAGTCAGACAGGGCTTAGAGAAGAGACCCAGTACTTC. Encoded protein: CASSQTGLREETQYF.

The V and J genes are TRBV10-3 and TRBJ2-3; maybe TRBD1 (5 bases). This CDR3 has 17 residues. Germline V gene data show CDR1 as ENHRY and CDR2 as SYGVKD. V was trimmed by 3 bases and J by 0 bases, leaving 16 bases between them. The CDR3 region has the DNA TGTGCCATCAGTGAACCCCTAGGGGTGACAAGCACAGATACGCAGTATTTT. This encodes CAISEPLGVTSTDTQYF.

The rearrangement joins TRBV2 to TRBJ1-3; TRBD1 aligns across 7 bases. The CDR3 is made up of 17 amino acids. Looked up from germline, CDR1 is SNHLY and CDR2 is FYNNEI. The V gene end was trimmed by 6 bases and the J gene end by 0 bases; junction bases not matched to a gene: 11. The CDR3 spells CASRPGTAPLSGNTIYF. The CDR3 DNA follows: TGTGCCAGCAGACCCGGGACAGCCCCTCTCTCTGGAAACACCATATATTTT.

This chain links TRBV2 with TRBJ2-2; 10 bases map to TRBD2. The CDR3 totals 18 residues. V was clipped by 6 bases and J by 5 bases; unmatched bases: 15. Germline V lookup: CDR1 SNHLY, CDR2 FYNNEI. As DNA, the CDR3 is TGTGCCAGCAGCCCACATAGCGGGGGGATTTTCGGGACCGGGGAGCTGTTTTTT. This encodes CASSPHSGGIFGTGELFF.

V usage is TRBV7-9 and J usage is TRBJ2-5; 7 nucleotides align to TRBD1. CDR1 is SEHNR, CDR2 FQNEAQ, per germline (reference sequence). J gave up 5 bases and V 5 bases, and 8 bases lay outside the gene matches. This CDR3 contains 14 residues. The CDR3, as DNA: TGTGCCAGCAGCCGGGGACAGTCTGGGGAGACCCAGTACTTC. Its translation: CASSRGQSGETQYF.

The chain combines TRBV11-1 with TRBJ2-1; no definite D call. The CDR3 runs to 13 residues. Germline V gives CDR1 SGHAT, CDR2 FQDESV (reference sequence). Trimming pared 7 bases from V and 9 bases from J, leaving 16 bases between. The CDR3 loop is CASKGTVLGEQFF. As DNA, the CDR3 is TGTGCCAGCAAAGGAACAGTTTTAGGTGAGCAGTTCTTC.

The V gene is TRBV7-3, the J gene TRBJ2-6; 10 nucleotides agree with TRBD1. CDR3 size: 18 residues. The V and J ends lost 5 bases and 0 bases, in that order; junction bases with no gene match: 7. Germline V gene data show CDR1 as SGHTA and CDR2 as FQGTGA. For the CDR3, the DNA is TGTGCCAGCAGCCCCACGGGACAGGGGCGCTCTGGGGCCAACGTCCTGACTTTC. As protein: CASSPTGQGRSGANVLTF.

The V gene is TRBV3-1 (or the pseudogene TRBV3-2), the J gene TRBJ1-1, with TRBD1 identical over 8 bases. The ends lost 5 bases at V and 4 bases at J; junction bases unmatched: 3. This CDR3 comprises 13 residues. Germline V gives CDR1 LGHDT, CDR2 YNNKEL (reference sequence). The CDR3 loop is CASSGQGFTEAFF. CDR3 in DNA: TGTGCCAGCAGCGGACAGGGATTCACTGAAGCTTTCTTT.

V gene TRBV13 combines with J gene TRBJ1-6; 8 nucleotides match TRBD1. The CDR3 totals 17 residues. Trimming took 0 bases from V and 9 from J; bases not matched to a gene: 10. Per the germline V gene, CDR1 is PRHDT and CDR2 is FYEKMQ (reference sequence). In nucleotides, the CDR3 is TGTGCCAGCAGCTTAGGCGCCCCGGGAACAGGGGGTTCACCCCTCCACTTT. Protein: CASSLGAPGTGGSPLHF.

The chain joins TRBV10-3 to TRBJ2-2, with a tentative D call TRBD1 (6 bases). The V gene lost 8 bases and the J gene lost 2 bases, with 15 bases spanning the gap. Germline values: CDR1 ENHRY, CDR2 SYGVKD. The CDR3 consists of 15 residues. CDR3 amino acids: CAIGGLPPNTGELFF. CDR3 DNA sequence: TGTGCCATCGGGGGCCTACCCCCCAACACCGGGGAGCTGTTTTTT.

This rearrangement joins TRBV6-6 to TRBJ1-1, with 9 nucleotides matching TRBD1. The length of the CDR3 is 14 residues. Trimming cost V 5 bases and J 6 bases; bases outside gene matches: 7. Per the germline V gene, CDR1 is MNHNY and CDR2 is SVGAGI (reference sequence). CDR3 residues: CASSKPGQGSEAFF. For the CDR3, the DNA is TGTGCCAGCAGTAAACCGGGACAGGGCTCTGAAGCTTTCTTT.

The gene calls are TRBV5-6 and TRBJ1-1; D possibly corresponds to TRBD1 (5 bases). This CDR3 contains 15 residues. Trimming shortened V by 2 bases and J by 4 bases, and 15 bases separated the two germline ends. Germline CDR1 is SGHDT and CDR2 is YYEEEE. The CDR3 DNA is TGTGCCAGCAGCTTCCCAGGGTCTTCCGGCACTGAAGCTTTCTTT. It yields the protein CASSFPGSSGTEAFF.

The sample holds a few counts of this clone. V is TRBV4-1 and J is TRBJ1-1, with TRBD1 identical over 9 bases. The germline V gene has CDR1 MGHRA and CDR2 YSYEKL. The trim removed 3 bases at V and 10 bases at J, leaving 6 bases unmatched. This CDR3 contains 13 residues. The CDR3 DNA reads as TGCGCCAGCAGCCAGACAGGGGGTCTTGGAGCTTTCTTT. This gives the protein CASSQTGGLGAFF.

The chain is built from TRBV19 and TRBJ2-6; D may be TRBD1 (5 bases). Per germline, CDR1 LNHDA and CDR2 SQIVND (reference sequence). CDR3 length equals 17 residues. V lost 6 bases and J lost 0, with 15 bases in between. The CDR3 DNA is TGTGCCAGTAGACAAGGGGTTTCAGCCTCTGGGGCCAACGTCCTGACTTTC. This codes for CASRQGVSASGANVLTF.

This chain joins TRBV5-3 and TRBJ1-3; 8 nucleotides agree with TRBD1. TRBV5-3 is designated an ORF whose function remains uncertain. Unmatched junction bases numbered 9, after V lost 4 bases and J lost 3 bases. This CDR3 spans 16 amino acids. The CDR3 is CARSPWTGKVGNTIYF. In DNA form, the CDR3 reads TGTGCCAGAAGCCCGTGGACAGGGAAGGTTGGAAACACCATATATTTT.

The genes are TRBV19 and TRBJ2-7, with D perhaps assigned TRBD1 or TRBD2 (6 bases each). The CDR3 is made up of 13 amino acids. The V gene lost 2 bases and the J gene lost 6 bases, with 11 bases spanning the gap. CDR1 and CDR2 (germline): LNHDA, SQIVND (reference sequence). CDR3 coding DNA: TGTGCCAGTAGTATACGCGGAGGGGGCGAGCAGTACTTC. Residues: CASSIRGGGEQYF.

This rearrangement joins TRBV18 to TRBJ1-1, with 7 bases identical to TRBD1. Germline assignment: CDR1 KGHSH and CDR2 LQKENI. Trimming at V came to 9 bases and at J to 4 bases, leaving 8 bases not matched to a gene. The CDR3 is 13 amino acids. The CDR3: CASGQERGTEAFF. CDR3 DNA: TGTGCCAGTGGACAGGAGAGAGGCACTGAAGCTTTCTTT. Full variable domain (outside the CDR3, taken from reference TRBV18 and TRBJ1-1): NAGVMQNPRHLVRRRGQEARLRCSPMKGHSHVYWYRQLPEEGLKFMVYLQKENIIDESGMPKERFSAEFPKEGPSILRIQQVVRGDSAAYFCASGQERGTEAFFGQGTRLTVV.

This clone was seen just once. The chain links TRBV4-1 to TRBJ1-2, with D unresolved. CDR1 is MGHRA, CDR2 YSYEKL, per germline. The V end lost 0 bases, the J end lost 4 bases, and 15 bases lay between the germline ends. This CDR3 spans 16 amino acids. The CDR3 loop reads CASSQEGVPGPYGYTF. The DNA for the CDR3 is TGCGCCAGCAGCCAAGAAGGTGTCCCCGGCCCCTATGGCTACACCTTC.

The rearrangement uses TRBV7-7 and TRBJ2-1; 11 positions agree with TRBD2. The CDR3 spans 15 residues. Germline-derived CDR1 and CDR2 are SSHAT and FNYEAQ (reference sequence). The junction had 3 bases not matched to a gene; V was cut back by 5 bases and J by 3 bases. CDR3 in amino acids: CASSPGLAVYNEQFF. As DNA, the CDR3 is TGTGCCAGCAGCCCGGGACTAGCGGTCTACAATGAGCAGTTCTTC.

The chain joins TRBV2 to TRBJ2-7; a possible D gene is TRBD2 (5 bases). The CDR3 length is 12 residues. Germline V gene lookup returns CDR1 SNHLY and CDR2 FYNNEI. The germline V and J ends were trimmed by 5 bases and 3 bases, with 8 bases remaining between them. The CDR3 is CASSSRDYEQYF. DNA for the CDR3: TGTGCCAGCAGTTCCCGGGACTACGAGCAGTACTTC. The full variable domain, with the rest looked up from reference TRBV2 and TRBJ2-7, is EPEVTQTPSHQVTQMGQEVILRCVPISNHLYFYWYRQILGQKVEFLVSFYNNEISEKSEIFDDQFSVERPDGSNFTLKIRSTKLEDSAMYFCASSSRDYEQYFGPGTRLTVT.

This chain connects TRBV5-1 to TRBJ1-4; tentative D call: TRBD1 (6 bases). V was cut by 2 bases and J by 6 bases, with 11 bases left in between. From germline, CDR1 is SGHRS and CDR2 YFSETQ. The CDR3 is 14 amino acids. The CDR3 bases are TGCGCCAGCAGCTTTGGACAGTCTCATGAAAAACTGTTTTTT. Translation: CASSFGQSHEKLFF.